The 8 T cell receptor beta chains below come from one sample, sequenced in a study of T cell repertoires in cytomegalovirus infection (dated by TCRdb to between 2018 and 2021). Sequencing relied on an Illumina HiSeq 1500. TCRdb trimmed the raw reads at Q25, called clones with MiXCR and kept productive beta chains. Rows are combined by CDR3 protein, so each entry shows the most common genes and DNA. The sample table lists 150,000 to 200,000 distinct CDR3 sequences, approximately 20% of them with a count of one. Jointly, the top ten make up about 2.9% of the sample. Sample: PBMCs. The receptor set was obtained from a human donor in good health (CMV status not recorded). Some clones in this sample may be carry-over from other donors' samples.

This clonotype was observed a few times. This sequence joins TRBV7-6 and TRBJ2-3; D perhaps matches TRBD2 (5 bases). CDR3 length: 15 amino acids. Looked up from germline, CDR1 is SGHVS and CDR2 is FNYEAQ. The ends were cut back, 5 bases at V and 3 bases at J, with 15 bases in the middle. The CDR3 region is CASSIRDLTTDTQYF. The DNA for the CDR3 is TGTGCCAGCAGCATCCGGGATCTGACAACAGATACGCAGTATTTT.

This clonotype was observed a few times. This chain connects TRBV20-1 to TRBJ2-2; 7 positions agree with TRBD1. J lost 4 bases, V lost 3 bases, and 5 bases had no gene match. Germline V CDR1 and CDR2: DFQATT, SNEGSKA (reference sequence). The CDR3 covers 14 residues. The DNA of the CDR3 is TGCAGTGCTAGCGGGACAGACTTCACCGGGGAGCTGTTTTTT. It specifies CSASGTDFTGELFF.

The gene calls are TRBV28 and TRBJ2-7, with TRBD1 identical over 7 bases. This CDR3 comprises 13 residues. The germline CDR1 and CDR2 sequences are MDHEN and SYDVKM. V trimming: 6 bases; J trimming: 1 base; junction bases outside the gene matches: 3. This chain's CDR3 is CASRLQGSYEQYF. The CDR3 DNA follows: TGTGCCAGCAGATTACAGGGGTCCTACGAGCAGTACTTC.

This clonotype was counted a few times. V usage is TRBV5-1 and J usage is TRBJ1-2; D not certain. Trimming took 0 bases from V and 7 from J, leaving 10 bases between them. There are 13 residues in the CDR3. The germline gives CDR1 SGHRS, CDR2 YFSETQ. Here the CDR3 reads CASSLVEGGGYTF. The CDR3 DNA reads as TGCGCCAGCAGCTTGGTGGAGGGCGGTGGCTACACCTTC.

Only a few counts were recorded for this clonotype. The CDR3 coding sequence is TGTGCCAGCAGCCAAGGGGTAGGGTCAGGCTCCTACAATGAGCAGTTCTTC. Translation gives CASSQGVGSGSYNEQFF. This chain connects TRBV14 to TRBJ2-1; D is uncertain. Germline CDR1 is SGHDN and CDR2 is FVKESK. V lost 1 base and J 0 bases, leaving 13 bases between the germline ends. The CDR3 length is 17 residues. The entire variable domain, with the rest obtained from reference TRBV14 and TRBJ2-1, is as follows: EAGVTQFPSHSVIEKGQTVTLRCDPISGHDNLYWYRRVMGKEIKFLLHFVKESKQDESGMPNNRFLAERTGGTYSTLKVQPAELEDSGVYFCASSQGVGSGSYNEQFFGPGTRLTVL.

This clonotype was observed many times. The chain links TRBV10-3 to TRBJ2-5, with a tentative D call TRBD2 (6 bases). The V end lost 6 bases, the J end lost 5 bases, and 19 bases lay between the germline ends. Germline assignment: CDR1 ENHRY and CDR2 SYGVKD. There are 15 residues in the CDR3. Written as DNA, the CDR3 is TGTGCCATCAGCTCCTCGCCGGGGGATCGGGAGACCCAGTACTTC. Translation gives CAISSSPGDRETQYF.

This clonotype was counted only a few times. The V gene is TRBV5-8, the J gene TRBJ2-1; 10 bases align to TRBD1. Germline CDR1 reads SGHTS; CDR2 reads YDEGEE. This CDR3 is 16 amino acids long. V lost 2 bases to trimming and J lost 4 bases; unmatched junction nucleotides: 6. The CDR3 loop reads CASSFGTGAVYNEQFF. The DNA for the CDR3 is TGTGCCAGCAGCTTCGGGACAGGGGCCGTTTACAATGAGCAGTTCTTC.

This clonotype was detected many times. V is TRBV7-2 and J is TRBJ1-5; D is perhaps TRBD1 (5 bases). The germline V gene has CDR1 SGHTA and CDR2 FQGNSA. V lost 1 base and J 5 bases, leaving 18 bases between the germline ends. The CDR3 has 17 amino acids. The CDR3 spells CASSLVGTRVGDQPQHF. DNA for the CDR3: TGTGCCAGCAGCTTAGTGGGGACGAGGGTGGGGGATCAGCCCCAGCATTTT. The complete variable domain, with remaining parts taken from reference TRBV7-2 and TRBJ1-5, reads GAGVSQSPSNKVTEKGKDVELRCDPISGHTALYWYRQSLGQGLEFLIYFQGNSAPDKSGLPSDRFSAERTGGSVSTLTIQRTQQEDSAVYLCASSLVGTRVGDQPQHFGDGTRLSIL.